Shown below are 31 T cell receptor beta chains from a single sample sequenced in a study of T-cell reconstitution after alpha-beta-depleted transplantation in children. This sample's TCRbeta library carried unique molecular identifier barcodes. TCRdb used MiXCR to reprocess the PCR reads, holding one entry per CDR3 protein. This table has some 350,000 distinct CDR3 sequences, about 9.3% appearing once. The material sequenced was PBMCs from the stem cell graft donor, taken from the stem cell graft. The receptors derive from a human donor who donated a stem cell graft to a child with acute lymphoblastic leukemia.

The chain recombines TRBV4-2 with TRBJ2-7; 10 nucleotides match TRBD2. This CDR3 has 16 amino acids. Germline CDR1 reads LGHNA; CDR2 reads YNFKEQ. Trimming at V came to 0 bases and at J to 2 bases, leaving 4 bases not matched to a gene. CDR3 nucleotides: TGTGCCAGCAGCCAAGAGGGACTAGCGACTACCTACGAGCAGTACTTC. Protein sequence: CASSQEGLATTYEQYF.

This clonotype has at least ten counts. Relative to the germline gene, one junction end is altered; a read error may explain this. V usage is TRBV5-1 and J usage is TRBJ2-3; TRBD2 agrees at 8 bases. This CDR3 has 14 amino acids. The germline V gene has CDR1 SGHRS and CDR2 YFSETQ. The CDR3 bases are TGTGCCAGCAGCCCGGGGGGGAGCACAGATACGCAGTATTTT. Its protein is CASSPGGSTDTQYF.

This clonotype was observed many times. This rearrangement joins TRBV3-1 to TRBJ2-3; D is perhaps TRBD2 (5 bases). Germline V gene data show CDR1 as LGHDT and CDR2 as YNNKEL (reference sequence). Trimming pared 2 bases from V and 4 bases from J, leaving 22 bases between. The CDR3 covers 18 residues. In DNA, the CDR3 is TGTGCCAGCAGCCAAAAGCTCCGGGCCTCGGGATATGCAGATACGCAGTATTTT. This translates into CASSQKLRASGYADTQYF.

The table lists this clonotype with many counts. The CDR3: CASTRGRLYQETQYF. DNA for the CDR3: TGTGCCAGCACCCGGGGACGGTTGTACCAAGAGACCCAGTACTTC. This chain joins TRBV7-9 and TRBJ2-5, with D possibly called TRBD1 or TRBD2 (5 bases each). Trimming cost V 7 bases and J 0 bases, with 15 bases left between them. The germline gives CDR1 SEHNR, CDR2 FQNEAQ (reference sequence). The CDR3 sequence is 15 residues long.

This clonotype occurred many times. The V gene is TRBV2, the J gene TRBJ1-3; D uncertain. The germline gives CDR1 SNHLY, CDR2 FYNNEI. The length of the CDR3 is 16 residues. The V end lost 1 base, the J end lost 0 bases, and 10 bases lay between the germline ends. The CDR3: CASSEVTEPSGNTIYF. CDR3 DNA sequence: TGTGCCAGCAGTGAAGTAACTGAACCCTCTGGAAACACCATATATTTT.

The chain combines TRBV4-1 with TRBJ2-3; D is perhaps TRBD2 (6 bases). The CDR3 has 16 residues. Trimming removed 3 bases at V and 2 bases at J, with 15 bases between. Germline values: CDR1 MGHRA, CDR2 YSYEKL. CDR3 nucleotides: TGCGCCAGCAGCCAGGGAGGAGCGGGCCCCACAGATACGCAGTATTTT. It is translated as CASSQGGAGPTDTQYF.

The V and J genes are TRBV6-1 and TRBJ1-1, with D maybe TRBD1 (5 bases). Trimming left V 2 bases short and J 7 bases short, with 17 bases between. Germline-derived CDR1 and CDR2 are MNHNS and SASEGT. This CDR3 has 15 amino acids. The CDR3 loop reads CASSELAGKAGEAFF. The CDR3 DNA is TGTGCCAGCAGTGAACTGGCAGGGAAAGCCGGTGAAGCTTTCTTT.

The chain recombines TRBV20-1 with TRBJ2-3, with D hard to call. V shed 3 bases and J shed 4 bases, with 14 bases lying between them. Germline V lookup: CDR1 DFQATT, CDR2 SNEGSKA (reference sequence). CDR3 length: 14 residues. The CDR3 coding sequence is TGCAGTGCTAGGGGTCCGCCCGGCCCAGATACGCAGTATTTT. It is translated as CSARGPPGPDTQYF.

The table lists this clonotype with many counts. This sequence joins TRBV4-2 and TRBJ2-3; no firm D call. Trimming pared 0 bases from V and 1 base from J, leaving 5 bases between. Germline assignment: CDR1 LGHNA and CDR2 YNFKEQ. The CDR3 covers 14 residues. CDR3 region: CASSQEFGTDTQYF. The DNA of the CDR3 is TGTGCCAGCAGCCAAGAGTTCGGCACAGATACGCAGTATTTT.

This clonotype showed up many times. The rearrangement joins TRBV9 to TRBJ2-5; D gene ambiguous. Germline CDR1 is SGDLS and CDR2 is YYNGEE. The CDR3 runs 13 residues. The V and J ends lost 4 bases and 7 bases respectively, with 14 bases between them. This CDR3 is CASSSTVDATQYF. CDR3 bases: TGTGCCAGCAGCTCTACGGTGGACGCGACCCAGTACTTC. Combining the CDR3 with reference TRBV9 and TRBJ2-5 gives the whole variable domain DSGVTQTPKHLITATGQRVTLRCSPRSGDLSVYWYQQSLDQGLQFLIQYYNGEERAKGNILERFSAQQFPDLHSELNLSSLELGDSALYFCASSSTVDATQYFGPGTRLLVL.

This clonotype was recorded a few times. The chain carries TRBV29-1 and TRBJ2-1, with D unclear. The V gene's germline CDR1 is SQVTM and CDR2 ANQGSEA. Trimming pared 0 bases from V and 8 bases from J, leaving 2 bases between. The CDR3 is 10 residues long. CDR3 DNA sequence: TGCAGCGTTGAAGAGGATGAGCAGTTCTTC. This translates into CSVEEDEQFF.

The chain joins TRBV4-1 to TRBJ2-7, with no clear D. The germline V gene encodes CDR1 MGHRA and CDR2 YSYEKL. The CDR3 spans 15 residues. Trimming took 3 bases from V and 0 from J, leaving 12 bases between them. CDR3 sequence: CASSQGESSSYEQYF. DNA of the CDR3: TGCGCCAGCAGCCAGGGCGAATCGAGCTCCTACGAGCAGTACTTC.

This chain links TRBV6-2 or TRBV6-3 with TRBJ2-1; 9 nucleotides match TRBD2. CDR3 length equals 15 residues. Germline V gives CDR1 MNHEY, CDR2 SVGEGT. J was trimmed by 3 bases and V by 4 bases; bases with no gene match: 4. CDR3 sequence reads: CASSWGSGSYNEQFF. DNA of the CDR3: TGTGCCAGCAGTTGGGGTAGCGGGAGCTACAATGAGCAGTTCTTC.

This clonotype showed up just a few times. The chain links TRBV5-1 to TRBJ2-1; 8 bases align to TRBD1. Trimming at V came to 3 bases and at J to 4 bases, leaving 6 bases not matched to a gene. This CDR3 has 15 amino acids. Looked up from germline, CDR1 is SGHRS and CDR2 is YFSETQ. The CDR3, as DNA: TGCGCCAGCAGCTATGGACAGGGAGGTTACAATGAGCAGTTCTTC. Amino acid sequence: CASSYGQGGYNEQFF.

This clonotype was found a few times. V is TRBV18 and J is TRBJ2-5; D remains unclear. Trimming left V 3 bases short and J 5 bases short, with 7 bases between. CDR1 and CDR2 from the germline V gene are KGHSH and LQKENI. This CDR3 is built from 12 residues. The CDR3 is CASSPYEETQYF. As DNA, the CDR3 is TGTGCCAGCTCACCCTACGAGGAGACCCAGTACTTC.

This clonotype was seen many times. V and J are TRBV29-1 and TRBJ2-5; D is possibly TRBD1 (5 bases). Trimming took off 4 bases at V and 2 bases at J, with 8 bases between the two ends. This CDR3 contains 12 residues. Germline V gene data show CDR1 as SQVTM and CDR2 as ANQGSEA. The CDR3 spells CSVAAGQETQYF. The CDR3, as DNA: TGCAGCGTTGCGGCAGGGCAAGAGACCCAGTACTTC.

This clonotype was seen a few times. J is TRBJ2-7 and V is TRBV6-5; D is ambiguous. Germline CDR1 is MNHEY and CDR2 is SVGAGI. The CDR3 covers 14 residues. Trimming shortened V by 0 bases and J by 5 bases, and 11 bases separated the two germline ends. The CDR3 DNA follows: TGTGCCAGCAGTTACTCGATAGTTCGGGACGAGCAGTACTTC. Translated: CASSYSIVRDEQYF.

Of note for this clonotype: Since a much larger clone is just one base distant, this may be a read error. V gene TRBV7-8 combines with J gene TRBJ2-1; 8 bases are a match to TRBD2. The J call is uncertain, as TRBJ2-7 better fits the DNA end. From germline, CDR1 is SGHVS and CDR2 FQNEAQ. The CDR3 is 14 amino acids. The CDR3 here is CASSAGTSPNEQYF. CDR3 nucleotide sequence: TGTGCCAGCTCCGCCGGGACTAGTCCCAATGAGCAGTACTTC.

This clonotype was detected many times. The chain joins TRBV7-2 to TRBJ2-1, with D perhaps matching TRBD2 (6 bases). Germline V gene sequence: CDR1 SGHTA, CDR2 FQGNSA. V dropped 2 bases and J dropped 12 bases, with 17 bases sitting between them. This CDR3 comprises 14 residues. The CDR3 region is CASSLSGSGGSQFF. The CDR3 bases are TGTGCCAGCAGCTTATCGGGTAGCGGAGGGTCGCAGTTCTTC.

This clonotype was seen only a few times. This chain connects TRBV12-3 or TRBV12-4 to TRBJ2-4; D is unresolved. The CDR3 covers 13 residues. The V end lost 1 base, the J end lost 7 bases, and 8 bases lay between the germline ends. CDR3 loop: CASSLGAGNIQYF. DNA for the CDR3: TGTGCCAGCAGTTTAGGGGCCGGTAACATTCAGTACTTC.

This clonotype came up many times. J is TRBJ2-7 and V is TRBV28; no definite D call. Germline V CDR1 and CDR2: MDHEN, SYDVKM. The V and J ends lost 7 bases and 0 bases respectively, with 10 bases between them. The CDR3 runs 13 residues. CDR3 in amino acids: CASKRWNSYEQYF. CDR3 sequence (DNA): TGTGCCAGCAAGAGGTGGAACTCCTACGAGCAGTACTTC.

The chain carries TRBV4-1 and TRBJ1-2, with 9 bases aligning to TRBD1. CDR3 length: 16 amino acids. Trimming cost V 1 base and J 4 bases; bases outside gene matches: 7. Germline CDR1 and CDR2: MGHRA and YSYEKL. This CDR3 is CASSQGLQGATYGYTF. In DNA, the CDR3 is TGCGCCAGCAGCCAAGGGTTACAGGGGGCGACCTATGGCTACACCTTC.

The chain has TRBV6-1 and TRBJ1-5, with D unclear. The germline V gene encodes CDR1 MNHNS and CDR2 SASEGT. Trimming stripped 6 bases from V and 5 bases from J, with 11 bases between. The CDR3 totals 13 residues. The CDR3 sequence is CASRSFMDQPQHF. The CDR3 DNA sequence: TGTGCCAGCAGGTCCTTTATGGATCAGCCCCAGCATTTT.

In this sample, this clonotype turned up a few times. The chain joins TRBV7-2 to TRBJ2-7, with 8 bases identical to TRBD2. The CDR3 loop spans 15 amino acids. The junction had 13 bases not matched to a gene; V was cut back by 5 bases and J by 7 bases. CDR1 and CDR2 (germline): SGHTA, FQGNSA. The CDR3 sequence: CASSDLWLAGHEQYF. CDR3 sequence (DNA): TGTGCCAGCAGCGACCTCTGGCTAGCGGGTCATGAGCAGTACTTC.

This clonotype was observed a few times. V and J are TRBV4-1 and TRBJ2-7; weak D call: TRBD2 (5 bases). Germline CDR1 MGHRA, CDR2 YSYEKL. Trimming removed 9 bases at V and 4 bases at J, with 16 bases between. This CDR3 is built from 13 residues. The CDR3 reads CASSSEDSYEQYF. CDR3 in DNA: TGCGCCAGTTCTTCTGAGGACTCATACGAGCAGTACTTC.

In this sample, this clonotype turned up a few times. The rearrangement uses TRBV11-1 and TRBJ2-5, with D maybe TRBD1 (8 bases). Trimming shortened V by 4 bases and J by 5 bases, and 32 bases separated the two germline ends. This CDR3 is 20 amino acids long. Germline V gene sequence: CDR1 SGHAT, CDR2 FQDESV (reference sequence). The CDR3 here is CASSSRTSGGTFNRGETQYF. For the CDR3, the DNA is TGTGCCAGCAGCTCCCGCACGTCCGGGGGGACATTCAACAGGGGGGAGACCCAGTACTTC.

The chain recombines TRBV7-9 with TRBJ2-2, with D unclear. Trimming took off 6 bases at V and 2 bases at J, with 13 bases between the two ends. The CDR3 has 15 residues. Germline V gene lookup returns CDR1 SEHNR and CDR2 FQNEAQ (reference sequence). CDR3 DNA: TGTGCCAGCAGTTCTGACGGCTACAACACCGGGGAGCTGTTTTTT. It codes for CASSSDGYNTGELFF.

This clonotype was detected a few times. This chain uses TRBV5-1 with TRBJ2-3; TRBD2 agrees at 14 bases. V gave up 4 bases and J gave up 2 bases; unmatched junction bases: 6. From germline, CDR1 is SGHRS and CDR2 YFSETQ. CDR3 length equals 17 residues. The CDR3 region has the DNA TGCGCCAGCAGCCGAGGGACTAGCGGGAGAGCCACAGATACGCAGTATTTT. Amino acids: CASSRGTSGRATDTQYF.

This clonotype was found once. This chain connects TRBV5-6 to TRBJ1-2, with D maybe TRBD1 (5 bases). The length of the CDR3 is 13 residues. The ends were cut back, 2 bases at V and 6 bases at J, with 11 bases in the middle. Germline V gives CDR1 SGHDT, CDR2 YYEEEE. CDR3 DNA: TGTGCCAGCAGCTTTGGGGCGGGGCATGGCTACACCTTC. Its translation is CASSFGAGHGYTF. The entire variable domain, with the rest obtained from reference TRBV5-6 and TRBJ1-2, is as follows: DAGVTQSPTHLIKTRGQQVTLRCSPKSGHDTVSWYQQALGQGPQFIFQYYEEEERQRGNFPDRFSGHQFPNYSSELNVNALLLGDSALYLCASSFGAGHGYTFGSGTRLTVV.

This clonotype was observed at least ten times. The chain uses TRBV5-1 and TRBJ2-3, with 10 bases lining up with TRBD2. Germline V CDR1 and CDR2: SGHRS, YFSETQ. This CDR3 contains 15 residues. The trim removed 2 bases at V and 4 bases at J, leaving 4 bases unmatched. The DNA of the CDR3 is TGCGCCAGCAGCTTAGCGGGAGGGCCTGCAGATACGCAGTATTTT. Encoded protein: CASSLAGGPADTQYF.

The chain carries TRBV9 and TRBJ2-7; 7 positions agree with TRBD2. Germline lookup yields CDR1 SGDLS and CDR2 YYNGEE. This CDR3 has 13 amino acids. J lost 6 bases, V lost 0 bases, and 3 bases had no gene match. CDR3 coding DNA: TGTGCCAGCAGCGTAGGCGGGAGATCCGAGCAGTACTTC. This sequence encodes CASSVGGRSEQYF.